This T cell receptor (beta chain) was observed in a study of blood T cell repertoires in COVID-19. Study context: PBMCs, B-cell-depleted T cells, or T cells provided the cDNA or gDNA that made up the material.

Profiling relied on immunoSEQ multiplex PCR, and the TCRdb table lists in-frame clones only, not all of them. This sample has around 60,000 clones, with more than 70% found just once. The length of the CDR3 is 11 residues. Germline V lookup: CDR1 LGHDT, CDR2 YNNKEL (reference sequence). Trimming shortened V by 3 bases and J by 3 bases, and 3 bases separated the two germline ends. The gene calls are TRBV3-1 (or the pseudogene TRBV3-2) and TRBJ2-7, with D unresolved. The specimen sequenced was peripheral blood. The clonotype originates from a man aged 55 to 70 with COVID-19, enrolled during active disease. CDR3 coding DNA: TGTGCCAGCAGCCATATCTACGAGCAGTACTTC. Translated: CASSHIYEQYF.